The clone carrying this TCR beta chain was seen ten or more times. Its target is not known. This specimen belongs to a study of human T cells and chemical hapten exposure. Study outcomes and limitations: No shift was seen in TCRs above 1 in 1000 frequency with DPC sensitization.

Germline V gene sequence: CDR1 MNHEY, CDR2 SVGAGI. Between the trimmed V and J ends, which lost 6 bases and 0 bases, there was a span of 22 bases. The CDR3 is 18 amino acids. As for time point: patch test 1, 2 weeks after DPC sensitization. Treatment given: therapeutic diphenylcyclopropenone sensitization with weekly scalp DPC. What the library attached to individual cDNA molecules were unique molecular identifiers. TCRdb reanalysed the RACE reads using MiXCR and keeps one entry per CDR3 protein. The sample shows tens of thousands of distinct CDR3 sequences, around 11% of them seen only once. This chain uses TRBV6-5 with TRBJ2-3, with a tentative D call TRBD2 (7 bases). The sequences come from whole blood, collected in connection with sensitization to the hapten diphenylcyclopropenone (DPC). This TCR came from a woman between 55 and 75 years old with alopecia areata. Some clones in this sample may be carry-over from other donors' samples. The CDR3 DNA sequence: TGTGCCAGCAGCCCCGCGGCGGGGGCTGGATATAGCACAGATACGCAGTATTTT. Residues: CASSPAAGAGYSTDTQYF.